This is a list of T cell receptor beta chains from one sample in a study of T cells in Graves' hyperthyroidism and ophthalmopathy. TCRdb reprocessed the multiplex PCR reads via MiXCR and lists one record per CDR3 protein. Among 600,000 to 900,000 distinct CDR3 sequences listed, approximately 16% were seen once. Sample: blood. The receptors shown here come from a man aged 18 to 35 with Graves' hyperthyroidism. Each CDR3 is given with its conserved first and last residue. The D gene is left open where the match is weak. Rows give clone size only sometimes, using once, few, many, or a class for an expanded clone.

D: -
V: TRBV7-9
J: TRBJ1-4
size: -
DNA: TGTGCCAGCAGCCGACGGGGGCTAACTAATGAAAAACTGTTTTTT
CDR3: CASSRRGLTNEKLFF

D: -
V: TRBV6-2/TRBV6-3
J: TRBJ1-5
size: few
DNA: TGTGCCAGCCTGATAGGGCCCAATCAGCCCCAGCATTTT
CDR3: CASLIGPNQPQHF

D: -
V: TRBV28
J: TRBJ1-4
size: few
DNA: TGTGCCAGCAGAACTGCAGGGTTTGAAAAACTGTTTTTT
CDR3: CASRTAGFEKLFF

D: TRBD2
V: TRBV18
J: TRBJ2-7
size: -
DNA: TGTGCCAGCTCACCGCCGACTAGCGGGATGGGGGAGCAGTACTTC
CDR3: CASSPPTSGMGEQYF

D: TRBD1
V: TRBV6-1
J: TRBJ1-1
size: -
DNA: TGTGCCAGCAGGATTGCACAGGGGCCCACTGAAGCTTTCTTT
CDR3: CASRIAQGPTEAFF

D: -
V: TRBV28
J: TRBJ2-3
size: few
DNA: TGTGCCAGCAGTCATCCCGGGGCTAGTCGAGATACGCAGTATTTT
CDR3: CASSHPGASRDTQYF

D: TRBD1
V: TRBV9
J: TRBJ1-2
size: many
DNA: TGTGCCAGCAGCCCCCGGACAGGGGGGTATGGCTACACCTTC
CDR3: CASSPRTGGYGYTF

D: TRBD2
V: TRBV28
J: TRBJ2-5
size: -
DNA: TGTGCCAGCAGGGCTAGCGGGAGCGGAGAGACCCAGTACTTC
CDR3: CASRASGSGETQYF

D: -
V: TRBV29-1
J: TRBJ1-1
size: few
DNA: TGCAGCGTTGTGGTTCAGGGTAACACTGAAGCTTTCTTT
CDR3: CSVVVQGNTEAFF

D: -
V: TRBV13
J: TRBJ1-1
size: -
DNA: TGTGCCAGCAGCTTTCGTTGGCCGGGGCCCAGGTACGACACTGAAGCTTTCTTT
CDR3: CASSFRWPGPRYDTEAFF

D: TRBD2
V: TRBV5-8
J: TRBJ2-3
size: many
DNA: TGTGCCAGCAGCCCGGGGGGTAGCGGGAACACAGATACGCAGTATTTT
CDR3: CASSPGGSGNTDTQYF

D: -
V: TRBV2
J: TRBJ2-7
size: -
DNA: TGTGCCAGCAGGGAGGGGTATTCCTACGAGCAGTACTTC
CDR3: CASREGYSYEQYF

D: TRBD1
V: TRBV20-1
J: TRBJ2-7
size: few
DNA: TGCAGTGCTACTCTGACAGGGAACTACGAGCAGTACTTC
CDR3: CSATLTGNYEQYF

D: TRBD1
V: TRBV29-1
J: TRBJ2-1
size: many
DNA: TGCAGCGTAGAGACAGGGGGCCACAATGAGCAGTTCTTC
CDR3: CSVETGGHNEQFF

D: -
V: TRBV30
J: TRBJ2-3
size: -
DNA: TGTGCCTGGAGTCAAGATACGCAGTATTTT
CDR3: CAWSQDTQYF

D: -
V: TRBV28
J: TRBJ1-2
size: many
DNA: TGTGCCAGCAGTACAGGGCTGGGGGGCTATGGCTACACCTTC
CDR3: CASSTGLGGYGYTF

D: TRBD2
V: TRBV10-3
J: TRBJ2-3
size: -
DNA: TGTGCCAGCAGTCCCTCTGGACTAGGGCTTACAGATACGCAGTATTTT
CDR3: CASSPSGLGLTDTQYF

D: -
V: TRBV20-1
J: TRBJ1-6
size: -
DNA: TGCAGTGCTTCCGGGACCATCAATTCACCCCTCCACTTT
CDR3: CSASGTINSPLHF

D: TRBD2
V: TRBV28
J: TRBJ2-1
size: many
DNA: TGTGCCAGCAGCCCTAGCGGGAGGGCGGCCTGGAATGAGCAGTTCTTC
CDR3: CASSPSGRAAWNEQFF

D: -
V: TRBV5-1
J: TRBJ2-5
size: -
DNA: TGCGCCAGCAGCTTGGGCGGCAGAACTGGGCAAGAGACCCAGTACTTC
CDR3: CASSLGGRTGQETQYF

D: -
V: TRBV28
J: TRBJ1-5
size: -
DNA: TGTGCCAGCGGAGGGCTAAATCAGCCCCAGCATTTT
CDR3: CASGGLNQPQHF

D: TRBD1
V: TRBV28
J: TRBJ1-2
size: many
DNA: TGTGCCAGCGACGGACAGGCCCATGGCTACACCTTC
CDR3: CASDGQAHGYTF

D: TRBD2
V: TRBV12-3/TRBV12-4
J: TRBJ2-3
size: -
DNA: TGTGCCAGCACCCTGATGGCGGGAGTACATACGCAGTATTTT
CDR3: CASTLMAGVHTQYF

D: TRBD1
V: TRBV12-3/TRBV12-4
J: TRBJ1-1
size: many
DNA: TGTGCCAGCATCACAGGGGGCAGTGGGACTGAAGCTTTCTTT
CDR3: CASITGGSGTEAFF

D: TRBD2
V: TRBV12-3/TRBV12-4
J: TRBJ2-1
size: -
DNA: TGTGCCAGCAGTTTTCATTTAGCGGGAAACAATGAGCAGTTCTTC
CDR3: CASSFHLAGNNEQFF

D: TRBD1
V: TRBV28
J: TRBJ2-5
size: -
DNA: TGTGCCAGCAGTTCATACGATCAGGGGGCCCAAGAGACCCAGTACTTC
CDR3: CASSSYDQGAQETQYF

D: -
V: TRBV7-9
J: TRBJ1-4
size: few
DNA: TGTGCCAGCAGCATCGGGGGAGGGATCGAAAAACTGTTTTTT
CDR3: CASSIGGGIEKLFF

D: -
V: TRBV28
J: TRBJ1-1
size: many
DNA: TGTGCCAGCAGTTTTATGCTCCCCAACACTGAAGCTTTCTTT
CDR3: CASSFMLPNTEAFF

D: -
V: TRBV5-1
J: TRBJ1-1
size: -
DNA: TGCGCCAGCAGCTTCCGGGGCGGGAGTGAAGCTTTCTTT
CDR3: CASSFRGGSEAFF

D: -
V: TRBV11-2
J: TRBJ2-3
size: many
DNA: TGTGCCAGCAGATTGAGACGGCTAGCGATCGCAGATACGCAGTATTTT
CDR3: CASRLRRLAIADTQYF

D: -
V: TRBV7-8
J: TRBJ2-2
size: many
DNA: TGTGCCAGCAGCTCCAACCCTACAGACTTGGCGGGCCAGGGCACCGGGGAGCTGTTTTTT
CDR3: CASSSNPTDLAGQGTGELFF

D: -
V: TRBV11-2
J: TRBJ2-5
size: few
DNA: TGTGCCAGCAGCCTAGATCCTTATTGGCGGAGACAAGAGACCCAGTACTTC
CDR3: CASSLDPYWRRQETQYF

D: TRBD2
V: TRBV20-1
J: TRBJ2-7
size: -
DNA: TGCAGCGTCTTACTAGCGGGGGGCTACGAGCAGTACTTC
CDR3: CSVLLAGGYEQYF

D: TRBD2
V: TRBV20-1
J: TRBJ2-3
size: few
DNA: TGCAGTGCCCCCTCCCCCAGCGGGAGGCCGGGGGGTACGCAGTATTTT
CDR3: CSAPSPSGRPGGTQYF

D: TRBD1
V: TRBV29-1
J: TRBJ2-1
size: -
DNA: TGCAGCGTCCAGGACAGGGATATATACAATGAGCAGTTCTTC
CDR3: CSVQDRDIYNEQFF

D: TRBD1
V: TRBV19
J: TRBJ1-1
size: -
DNA: TGTGCCAGTAGTAGGACAGGGGTGGACACTGAAGCTTTCTTT
CDR3: CASSRTGVDTEAFF

D: TRBD2
V: TRBV4-1
J: TRBJ2-5
size: few
DNA: TGCGCCAGCAGCCTTTTAGCGGGACAACAAGAGACCCAGTACTTC
CDR3: CASSLLAGQQETQYF

D: TRBD1
V: TRBV7-9
J: TRBJ1-3
size: -
DNA: TGTGCCAGCAGCTTAGTGCGTCCCGGGACAGACTCTGGAAACACCATATATTTT
CDR3: CASSLVRPGTDSGNTIYF

D: -
V: TRBV28
J: TRBJ2-1
size: few
DNA: TGTGCCAGCAGTTCACCGGGCCTTCAATCCTACAATGAGCAGTTCTTC
CDR3: CASSSPGLQSYNEQFF

D: -
V: TRBV20-1
J: TRBJ1-2
size: -
DNA: TGCAGTGCCAGCCCCCCAGGGGCCTCTGGCTACACCTTC
CDR3: CSASPPGASGYTF

D: -
V: TRBV27
J: TRBJ2-7
size: few
DNA: TGTGCCAGCAAGGGCGCGGGATACTTCTCCTACGAGCAGTACTTC
CDR3: CASKGAGYFSYEQYF

D: TRBD2
V: TRBV12-3/TRBV12-4
J: TRBJ2-3
size: many
DNA: TGTGCCAGCAGTTTAATGGCGGGAGTAGGAGATACGCAGTATTTT
CDR3: CASSLMAGVGDTQYF

D: -
V: TRBV3-1
J: TRBJ1-2
size: few
DNA: TGTGCCAGCAGCCTCCGACAGTCCGCGCCGGTGGATGGCTACACCTTC
CDR3: CASSLRQSAPVDGYTF